Listed below are T cell receptor beta chains from one sample, sequenced in a study of molecular identifiers for immune sequencing clone quantification. Using its own MiXCR run on the PCR reads, TCRdb lists one record per CDR3 protein. The profile shows a few hundred thousand distinct CDR3 sequences, over 20% of them singletons. Sequencing was carried out using naive CD8+ T cells from blood, with Jurkat cell RNA spiked in. These receptors originate from a human donor in good health. Some libraries in this study had Jurkat cell RNA spiked in. Each CDR3 is given with its conserved first and last residue. D genes are given only for firm matches. Size is stated for part of the rows, as once, few or many counts, or as a class when the clone is expanded.

d_call	clone_size	v_call	j_call	cdr3_length	cdr3_aa	cdr3_nt
TRBD2	few	TRBV12-3/TRBV12-4	TRBJ2-1	15	CASSLLAGAYNEQFF	TGTGCCAGCAGCCTACTAGCGGGAGCCTACAATGAGCAGTTCTTC
TRBD2	few	TRBV12-3/TRBV12-4	TRBJ2-3	18	CASSPGGLAGSGIDTQYF	TGTGCCAGCAGTCCGGGGGGACTAGCGGGTTCGGGGATAGATACGCAGTATTTT
NA	many	TRBV5-6	TRBJ1-1	15	CASSLVGAGNTEAFF	TGTGCCAGCAGCTTGGTGGGGGCGGGGAACACTGAAGCTTTCTTT
NA	few	TRBV30	TRBJ2-7	15	CAWSPPGALGYEQYF	TGTGCCTGGAGTCCACCTGGAGCTCTTGGGTACGAGCAGTACTTC
NA	NA	TRBV5-6	TRBJ1-1	13	CASSLGGPSVAFF	TGTGCCAGCAGCTTGGGCGGCCCCTCGGTAGCTTTCTTT
NA	many	TRBV7-2	TRBJ1-1	14	CASSLVTQDTEAFF	TGTGCCAGCAGCTTAGTCACACAGGACACTGAAGCTTTCTTT
NA	many	TRBV7-9	TRBJ2-5	13	CASSFFQGETQYF	TGTGCCAGCAGCTTCTTCCAGGGAGAGACCCAGTACTTC
NA	NA	TRBV20-1	TRBJ2-7	11	CSATVDYEQYF	TGCAGTGCAACGGTCGACTACGAGCAGTACTTC
NA	few	TRBV12-3/TRBV12-4	TRBJ2-7	11	CASSLLTELYF	TGTGCCAGCAGTTTATTGACGGAACTGTACTTC
NA	NA	TRBV7-2	TRBJ2-7	15	CASSLTDTGSGEQYF	TGTGCCAGCAGCTTAACCGACACAGGGTCGGGGGAGCAGTACTTC
TRBD1	NA	TRBV2	TRBJ2-7	15	CASSNTGVGSYEQYF	TGTGCCAGCAGTAACACAGGGGTAGGCTCCTACGAGCAGTACTTC
TRBD1	few	TRBV6-1	TRBJ2-2	15	CASSAWTGGTGELFF	TGTGCCAGCAGTGCTTGGACAGGGGGCACCGGGGAGCTGTTTTTT
NA	NA	TRBV27	TRBJ2-5	10	CASGISAQYF	TGTGCCAGTGGCATAAGTGCCCAGTACTTC
TRBD1	few	TRBV30	TRBJ2-5	15	CAWRITGVLQETQYF	TGTGCCTGGAGGATAACAGGGGTTTTGCAAGAGACCCAGTACTTC
TRBD2	few	TRBV27	TRBJ2-3	16	CASSLLGGSFPDTQYF	TGTGCCAGCAGTTTATTGGGCGGGAGTTTTCCAGATACGCAGTATTTT
NA	many	TRBV20-1	TRBJ2-3	14	CSYSEGLLTDTQYF	TGCAGTTACAGTGAAGGCCTCTTGACAGATACGCAGTATTTT
NA	few	TRBV7-3	TRBJ2-1	17	CASSMTGLDPLYNEQFF	TGTGCCAGCAGCATGACGGGGCTTGATCCACTTTACAATGAGCAGTTCTTC
TRBD2	NA	TRBV15	TRBJ2-5	15	CATSNGRLPTETQYF	TGTGCCACCAGCAACGGGAGGCTACCCACCGAGACCCAGTACTTC
NA	many	TRBV4-1	TRBJ2-7	13	CASSRVSGAEQYF	TGCGCCAGCAGCCGGGTATCGGGGGCCGAGCAGTACTTC
TRBD2	few	TRBV6-5	TRBJ2-7	19	CASSYSGVGSGGLPYEQYF	TGTGCCAGCAGTTACTCTGGGGTGGGGAGCGGGGGGCTACCCTACGAGCAGTACTTC
NA	many	TRBV7-2	TRBJ1-1	14	CASSPTGGPPEAFF	TGTGCCAGCAGCCCGACAGGAGGCCCACCGGAAGCTTTCTTT
TRBD1	few	TRBV30	TRBJ1-2	13	CAWSVQGSDGYTF	TGTGCCTGGAGTGTACAGGGGAGCGATGGCTACACCTTC
NA	many	TRBV12-3/TRBV12-4	TRBJ2-7	17	CASSPDASDPGFYEQYF	TGTGCCAGCAGCCCTGATGCTAGCGACCCGGGGTTCTACGAGCAGTACTTC
TRBD2	few	TRBV20-1	TRBJ2-5	18	CSARVEGLMGIAGETQYF	TGCAGTGCTAGAGTGGAGGGTCTCATGGGGATAGCGGGAGAGACCCAGTACTTC
NA	many	TRBV7-2	TRBJ2-3	14	CASSLPGATDTQYF	TGTGCCAGCAGCCTACCTGGGGCGACAGATACGCAGTATTTT
NA	many	TRBV4-3	TRBJ1-6	14	CASSQSQINSPLHF	TGCGCCAGCAGCCAATCTCAGATTAATTCACCCCTCCACTTT
TRBD1	many	TRBV29-1	TRBJ2-1	14	CSVGTRQGVNEQFF	TGCAGCGTTGGGACGAGACAGGGGGTCAATGAGCAGTTCTTC
TRBD2	NA	TRBV6-5	TRBJ2-3	17	CASSYSGLAVLTDTQYF	TGTGCCAGCAGTTACTCGGGGCTAGCGGTACTCACAGATACGCAGTATTTT
NA	NA	TRBV3-1	TRBJ1-5	17	CASSQGQDIYSNQPQHF	TGTGCCAGCAGCCAAGGACAGGACATATATAGCAATCAGCCCCAGCATTTT
TRBD2	many	TRBV29-1	TRBJ2-1	12	CSVEPTSGDQFF	TGCAGCGTTGAACCAACTAGCGGGGATCAGTTCTTC
TRBD2	NA	TRBV11-2	TRBJ2-2	13	CASRPGLVWELFF	TGTGCCAGCAGACCCGGACTAGTCTGGGAGCTGTTTTTT